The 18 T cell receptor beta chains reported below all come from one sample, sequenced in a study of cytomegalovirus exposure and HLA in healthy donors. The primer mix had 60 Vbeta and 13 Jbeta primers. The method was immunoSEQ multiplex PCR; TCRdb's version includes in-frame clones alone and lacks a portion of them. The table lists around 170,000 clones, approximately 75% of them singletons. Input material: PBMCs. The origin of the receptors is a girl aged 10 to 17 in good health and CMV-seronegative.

Here the CDR3 DNA reads TGCGCCAGCAGCCAGCCTACTAGCGGCGAGAGCATTCAGTACTTC. Translation: CASSQPTSGESIQYF. The chain uses TRBV4-1 and TRBJ2-4, with 8 bases fitting TRBD2. Germline V gene sequence: CDR1 MGHRA, CDR2 YSYEKL. This CDR3 has 15 residues. Trimming cost V 3 bases and J 9 bases; bases outside gene matches: 10.

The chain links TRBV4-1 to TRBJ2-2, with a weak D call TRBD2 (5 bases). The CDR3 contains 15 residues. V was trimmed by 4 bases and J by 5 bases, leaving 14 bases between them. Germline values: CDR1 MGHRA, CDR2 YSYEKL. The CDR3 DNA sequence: TGCGCCAGCAGCCCCGACGCGGACTCTACCGGGGAGCTGTTTTTT. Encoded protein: CASSPDADSTGELFF.

CDR3 coding DNA: TGCGCCAGCAGCTTATCCGGACAGTCGGGTGACGGCACCTTC. Protein: CASSLSGQSGDGTF. The rearrangement uses TRBV5-1 and TRBJ1-2; D possibly corresponds to TRBD1 (6 bases). The length of the CDR3 is 14 residues. Trimming shortened V by 2 bases and J by 13 bases, and 21 bases separated the two germline ends. Germline CDR1 and CDR2: SGHRS and YFSETQ.

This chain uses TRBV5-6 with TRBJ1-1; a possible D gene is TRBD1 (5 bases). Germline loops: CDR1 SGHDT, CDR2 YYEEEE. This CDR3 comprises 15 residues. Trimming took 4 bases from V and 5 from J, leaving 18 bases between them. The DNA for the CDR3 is TGTGCCAGCAGCCGTGGGGGGTCCCTGGGGACTGAAGCTTTCTTT. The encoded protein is CASSRGGSLGTEAFF.

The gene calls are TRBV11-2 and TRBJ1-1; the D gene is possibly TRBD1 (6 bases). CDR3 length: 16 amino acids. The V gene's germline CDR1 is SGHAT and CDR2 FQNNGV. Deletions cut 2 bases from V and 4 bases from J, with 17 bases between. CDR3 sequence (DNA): TGTGCCAGCAGCTTATCCCCCGCAGGGGTGGTCACTGAAGCTTTCTTT. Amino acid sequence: CASSLSPAGVVTEAFF.

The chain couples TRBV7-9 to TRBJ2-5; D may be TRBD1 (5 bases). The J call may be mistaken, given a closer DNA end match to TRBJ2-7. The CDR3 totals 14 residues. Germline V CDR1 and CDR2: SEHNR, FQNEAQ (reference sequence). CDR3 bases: TGTGCCAGCAGCTTAGTTCAGGGTGTTGACGAGCAGTACTTC. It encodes CASSLVQGVDEQYF.

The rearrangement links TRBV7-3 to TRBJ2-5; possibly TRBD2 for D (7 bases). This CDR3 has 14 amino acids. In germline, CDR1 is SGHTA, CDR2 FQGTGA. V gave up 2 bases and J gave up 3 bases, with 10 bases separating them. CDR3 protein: CASSLGGAKETQYF. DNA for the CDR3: TGTGCCAGCAGCTTAGGGGGGGCCAAAGAGACCCAGTACTTC.

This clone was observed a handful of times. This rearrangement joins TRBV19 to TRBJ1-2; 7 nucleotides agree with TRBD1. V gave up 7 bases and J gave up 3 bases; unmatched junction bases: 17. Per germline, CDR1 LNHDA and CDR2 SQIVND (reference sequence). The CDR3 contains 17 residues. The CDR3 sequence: CASTWDSRTGPHYGYTF. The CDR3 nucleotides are TGTGCCAGTACCTGGGACAGTCGAACAGGACCCCACTATGGCTACACCTTC. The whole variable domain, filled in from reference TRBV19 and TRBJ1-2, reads DGGITQSPKYLFRKEGQNVTLSCEQNLNHDAMYWYRQDPGQGLRLIYYSQIVNDFQKGDIAEGYSVSREKKESFPLTVTSAQKNPTAFYLCASTWDSRTGPHYGYTFGSGTRLTVV.

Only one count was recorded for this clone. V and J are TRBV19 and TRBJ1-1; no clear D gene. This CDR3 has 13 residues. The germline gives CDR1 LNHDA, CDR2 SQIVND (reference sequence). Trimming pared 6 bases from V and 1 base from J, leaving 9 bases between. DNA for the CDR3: TGTGCCAGTAGACCTGCGGGGAACACTGAAGCTTTCTTT. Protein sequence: CASRPAGNTEAFF.

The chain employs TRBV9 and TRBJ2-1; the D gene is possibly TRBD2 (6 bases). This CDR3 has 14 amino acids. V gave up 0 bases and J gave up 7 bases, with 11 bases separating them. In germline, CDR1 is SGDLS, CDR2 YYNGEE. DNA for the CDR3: TGTGCCAGCAGCGTAGTTGGAGGGCGAAATGAGCAGTTCTTC. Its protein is CASSVVGGRNEQFF.

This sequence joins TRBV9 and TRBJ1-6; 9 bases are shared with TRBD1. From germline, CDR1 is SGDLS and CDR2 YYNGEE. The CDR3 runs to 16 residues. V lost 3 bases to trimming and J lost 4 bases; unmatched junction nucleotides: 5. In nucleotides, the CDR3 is TGTGCCAGCAGCGCCACAGGGGGCGCTTATAATTCACCCCTCCACTTT. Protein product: CASSATGGAYNSPLHF.

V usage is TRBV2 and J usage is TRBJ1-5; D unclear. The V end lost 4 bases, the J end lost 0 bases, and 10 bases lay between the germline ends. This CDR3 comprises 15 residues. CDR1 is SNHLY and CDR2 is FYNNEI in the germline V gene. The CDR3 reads CASSATGNSNQPQHF. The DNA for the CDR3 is TGTGCCAGCAGTGCTACGGGGAATAGCAATCAGCCCCAGCATTTT.

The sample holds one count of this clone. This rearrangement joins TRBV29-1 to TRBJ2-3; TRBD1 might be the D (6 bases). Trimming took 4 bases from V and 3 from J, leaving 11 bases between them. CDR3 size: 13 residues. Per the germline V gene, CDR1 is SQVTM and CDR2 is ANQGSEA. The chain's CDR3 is CSVARTVTDTQYF. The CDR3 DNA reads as TGCAGCGTTGCAAGGACAGTAACAGATACGCAGTATTTT.

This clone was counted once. CDR3 nucleotides: TGTGCCAGCAGCCAAGAGAGGGTGGACACTGAAGCTTTCTTT. Translating it yields CASSQERVDTEAFF. The rearrangement joins TRBV4-2 to TRBJ1-1, with D hard to call. V was shortened by 0 bases and J by 3 bases, with 8 bases between the two germline ends. The CDR3 covers 14 residues. The germline V gene has CDR1 LGHNA and CDR2 YNFKEQ.

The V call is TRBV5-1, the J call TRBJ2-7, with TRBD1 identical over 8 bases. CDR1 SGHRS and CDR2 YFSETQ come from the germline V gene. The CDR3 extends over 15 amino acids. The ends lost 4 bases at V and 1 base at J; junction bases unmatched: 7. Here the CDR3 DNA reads TGCGCCAGCAGCACCCGGACAGGGCAATCCTACGAGCAGTACTTC. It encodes CASSTRTGQSYEQYF.

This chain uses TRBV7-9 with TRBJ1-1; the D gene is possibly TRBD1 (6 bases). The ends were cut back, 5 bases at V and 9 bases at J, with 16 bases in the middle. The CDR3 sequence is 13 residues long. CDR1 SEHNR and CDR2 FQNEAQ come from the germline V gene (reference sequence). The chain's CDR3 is CASSQGGSVKAFF. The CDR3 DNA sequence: TGTGCCAGCAGCCAAGGGGGATCGGTGAAAGCTTTCTTT.

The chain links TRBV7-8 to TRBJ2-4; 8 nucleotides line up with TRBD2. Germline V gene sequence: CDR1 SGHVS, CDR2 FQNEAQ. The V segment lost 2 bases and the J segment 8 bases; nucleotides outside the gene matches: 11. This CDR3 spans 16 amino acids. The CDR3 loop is CASSLTARGGLDIQYF. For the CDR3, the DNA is TGTGCCAGCAGCTTAACAGCCCGCGGGGGGCTGGACATTCAGTACTTC.

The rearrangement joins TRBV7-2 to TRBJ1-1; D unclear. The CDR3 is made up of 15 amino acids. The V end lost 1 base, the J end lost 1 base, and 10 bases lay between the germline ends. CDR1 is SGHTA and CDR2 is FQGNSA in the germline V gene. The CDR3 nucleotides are TGTGCCAGCAGCTTAGTCGGTGGGCAGAACACTGAAGCTTTCTTT. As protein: CASSLVGGQNTEAFF.